This entry describes one T cell receptor (beta chain). Its antigen is unidentified. Sequencing was performed with immunoSEQ multiplex PCR; in TCRdb, only in-frame clones are kept and a portion is missing. The data show approximately 46,000 clones, about 87% seen once. The sample originates from a study of T cell responses to AZD1222 COVID-19 vaccine. Study conclusions and caveats: Repertoires in all cases were sampled only once the peak T cell response had passed. Per reports, nearly half of all spike-specific TCRs target regions that are unmutated in variants. Only a handful of people who got AZD1222 tested seropositive at baseline. Clonal diversity was possibly underestimated, and the donors were mostly white British, with more females.

V gave up 1 base and J gave up 3 bases, with 13 bases separating them. Germline V gene lookup returns CDR1 MGHRA and CDR2 YSYEKL. The CDR3 runs 15 residues. The rearrangement joins TRBV4-1 to TRBJ2-7; D perhaps matches TRBD2 (5 bases). This sequence originates from an adult who received the AZD1222 COVID-19 vaccine. The sample in question was peripheral blood, obtained 28 days after the second AZD1222 dose. The CDR3 nucleotides read TGCGCCAGCAGCCAAGTAGACGGGGTTGGCTACGAGCAGTACTTC. Amino acid sequence: CASSQVDGVGYEQYF.